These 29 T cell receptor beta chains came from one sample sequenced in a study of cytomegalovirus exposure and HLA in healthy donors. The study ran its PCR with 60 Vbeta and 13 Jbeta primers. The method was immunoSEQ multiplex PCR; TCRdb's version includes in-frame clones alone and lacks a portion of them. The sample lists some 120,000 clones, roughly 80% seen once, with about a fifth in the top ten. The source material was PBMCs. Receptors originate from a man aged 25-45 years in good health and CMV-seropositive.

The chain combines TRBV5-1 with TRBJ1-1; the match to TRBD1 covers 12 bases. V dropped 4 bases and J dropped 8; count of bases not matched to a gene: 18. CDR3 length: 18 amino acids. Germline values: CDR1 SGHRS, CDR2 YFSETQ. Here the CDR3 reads CASSTGQGARLVLGEAFF. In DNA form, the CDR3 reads TGCGCCAGCAGCACGGGACAGGGGGCGCGATTGGTGTTAGGGGAAGCTTTCTTT.

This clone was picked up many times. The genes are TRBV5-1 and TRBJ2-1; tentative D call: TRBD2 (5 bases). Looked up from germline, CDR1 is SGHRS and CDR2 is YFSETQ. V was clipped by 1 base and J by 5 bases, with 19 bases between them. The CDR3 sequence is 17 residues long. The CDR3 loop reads CASSLQASRGGNNEQFF. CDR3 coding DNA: TGCGCCAGCAGCTTGCAGGCCAGTCGGGGTGGGAACAATGAGCAGTTCTTC. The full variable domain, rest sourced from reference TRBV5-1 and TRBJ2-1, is KAGVTQTPRYLIKTRGQQVTLSCSPISGHRSVSWYQQTPGQGLQFLFEYFSETQRNKGNFPGRFSGRQFSNSRSEMNVSTLELGDSALYLCASSLQASRGGNNEQFFGPGTRLTVL.

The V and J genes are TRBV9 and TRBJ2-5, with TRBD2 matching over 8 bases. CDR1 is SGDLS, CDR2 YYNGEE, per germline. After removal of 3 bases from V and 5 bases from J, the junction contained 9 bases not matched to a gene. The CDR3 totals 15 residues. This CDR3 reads CASSARGGGAETQYF. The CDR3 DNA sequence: TGTGCCAGCAGCGCCCGGGGGGGAGGGGCTGAGACCCAGTACTTC. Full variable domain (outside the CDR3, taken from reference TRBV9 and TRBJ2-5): DSGVTQTPKHLITATGQRVTLRCSPRSGDLSVYWYQQSLDQGLQFLIQYYNGEERAKGNILERFSAQQFPDLHSELNLSSLELGDSALYFCASSARGGGAETQYFGPGTRLLVL.

The CDR3 region has the DNA TGCGCCAGCAGCTTGGGGAGCGGGGGAGGTTGGGAGCAGTACTTC. Translation gives CASSLGSGGGWEQYF. The chain carries TRBV5-1 and TRBJ2-7, with 8 bases lining up with TRBD2. This CDR3 is 15 amino acids long. Looked up from germline, CDR1 is SGHRS and CDR2 is YFSETQ. After removal of 0 bases from V and 7 bases from J, the junction contained 9 bases not matched to a gene. The full variable domain, rest sourced from reference TRBV5-1 and TRBJ2-7, is KAGVTQTPRYLIKTRGQQVTLSCSPISGHRSVSWYQQTPGQGLQFLFEYFSETQRNKGNFPGRFSGRQFSNSRSEMNVSTLELGDSALYLCASSLGSGGGWEQYFGPGTRLTVT.

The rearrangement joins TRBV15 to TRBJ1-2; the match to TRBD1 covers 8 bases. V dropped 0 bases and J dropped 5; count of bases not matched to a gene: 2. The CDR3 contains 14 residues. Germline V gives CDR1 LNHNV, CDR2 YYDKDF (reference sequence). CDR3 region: CATSRDRQGYGYTF. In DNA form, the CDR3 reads TGTGCCACCAGCAGAGATCGACAGGGGTATGGCTACACCTTC.

The CDR3 DNA sequence: TGTGCCAGCAGCCCCCCCCTTAGGCTAGCGGTGTACAATGAGCAGTTCTTC. It specifies CASSPPLRLAVYNEQFF. V and J are TRBV7-9 and TRBJ2-1; TRBD2 aligns across 7 bases. Germline V lookup: CDR1 SEHNR, CDR2 FQNEAQ (reference sequence). Trimming at V came to 5 bases and at J to 4 bases, leaving 14 bases not matched to a gene. CDR3 size: 17 residues.

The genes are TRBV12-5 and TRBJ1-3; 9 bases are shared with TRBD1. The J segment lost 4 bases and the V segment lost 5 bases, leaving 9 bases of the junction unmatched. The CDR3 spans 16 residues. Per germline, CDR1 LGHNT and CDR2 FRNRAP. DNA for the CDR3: TGTGCTAGTGGTCCTCCGGGGACAGGGCTGGGAAACACCATATATTTT. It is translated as CASGPPGTGLGNTIYF.

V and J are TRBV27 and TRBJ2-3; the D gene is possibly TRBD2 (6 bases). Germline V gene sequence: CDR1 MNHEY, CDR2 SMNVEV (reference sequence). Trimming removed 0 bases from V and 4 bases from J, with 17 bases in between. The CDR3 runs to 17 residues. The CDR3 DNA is TGTGCCAGCAGTTTATCTCCCGCCTGGGGGGAGGCAGATACGCAGTATTTT. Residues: CASSLSPAWGEADTQYF.

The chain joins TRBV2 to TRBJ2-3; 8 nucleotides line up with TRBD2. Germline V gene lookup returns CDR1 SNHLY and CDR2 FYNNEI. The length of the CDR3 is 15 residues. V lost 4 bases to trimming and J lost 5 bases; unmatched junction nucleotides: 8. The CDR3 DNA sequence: TGTGCCAGCAGTGCGATAAGCGGGGGAGGAGATACGCAGTATTTT. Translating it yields CASSAISGGGDTQYF.

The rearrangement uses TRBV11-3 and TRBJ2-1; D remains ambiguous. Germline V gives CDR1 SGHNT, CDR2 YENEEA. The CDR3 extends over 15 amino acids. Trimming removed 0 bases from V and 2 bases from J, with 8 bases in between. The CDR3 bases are TGTGCCAGCAGCTTAGATGGAGAGCCCTACAATGAGCAGTTCTTC. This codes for CASSLDGEPYNEQFF.

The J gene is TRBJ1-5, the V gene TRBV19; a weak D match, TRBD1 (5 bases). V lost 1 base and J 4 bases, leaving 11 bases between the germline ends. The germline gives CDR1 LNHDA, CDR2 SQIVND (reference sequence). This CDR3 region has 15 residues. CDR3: CASSIGAGWNQPQHF. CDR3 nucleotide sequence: TGTGCCAGTAGTATAGGGGCAGGGTGGAATCAGCCCCAGCATTTT.

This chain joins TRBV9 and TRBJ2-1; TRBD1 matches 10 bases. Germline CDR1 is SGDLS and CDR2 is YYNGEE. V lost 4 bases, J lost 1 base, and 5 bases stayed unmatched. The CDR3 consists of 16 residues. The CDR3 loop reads CASSPGTGESYNEQFF. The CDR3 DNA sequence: TGTGCCAGCAGCCCCGGGACAGGGGAATCCTACAATGAGCAGTTCTTC.

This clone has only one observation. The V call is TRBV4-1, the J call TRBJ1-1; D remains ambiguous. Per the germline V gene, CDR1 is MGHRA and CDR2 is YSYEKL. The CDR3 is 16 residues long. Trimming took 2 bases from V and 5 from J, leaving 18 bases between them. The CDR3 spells CASSQPPGVESTEAFF. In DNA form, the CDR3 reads TGCGCCAGCAGCCAACCCCCCGGGGTAGAGAGTACTGAAGCTTTCTTT.

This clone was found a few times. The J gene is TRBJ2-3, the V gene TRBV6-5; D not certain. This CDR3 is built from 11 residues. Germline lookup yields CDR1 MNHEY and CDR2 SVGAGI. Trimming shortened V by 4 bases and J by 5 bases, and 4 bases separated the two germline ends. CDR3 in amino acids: CASSFRDTQYF. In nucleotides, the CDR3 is TGTGCCAGCAGTTTCAGAGATACGCAGTATTTT.

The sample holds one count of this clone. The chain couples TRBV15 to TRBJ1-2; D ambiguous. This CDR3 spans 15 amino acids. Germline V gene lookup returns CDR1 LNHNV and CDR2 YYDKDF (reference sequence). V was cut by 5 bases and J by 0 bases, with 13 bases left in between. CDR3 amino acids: CATSLRSAANYGYTF. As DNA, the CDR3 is TGTGCCACCAGCCTCCGTAGTGCGGCTAACTATGGCTACACCTTC.

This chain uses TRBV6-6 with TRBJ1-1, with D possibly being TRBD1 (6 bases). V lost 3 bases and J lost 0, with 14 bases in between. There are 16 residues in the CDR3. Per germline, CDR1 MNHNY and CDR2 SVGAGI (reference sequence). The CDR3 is CASSYPHGQMNTEAFF. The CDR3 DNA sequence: TGTGCCAGCAGTTATCCCCACGGACAGATGAACACTGAAGCTTTCTTT.

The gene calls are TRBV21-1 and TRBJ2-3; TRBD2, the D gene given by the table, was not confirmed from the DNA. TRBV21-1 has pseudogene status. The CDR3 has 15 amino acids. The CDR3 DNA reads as TGTGCCAGCAGGCTGAAGAGGACTAGCACAGATACGCAGTATTTT. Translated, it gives CASRLKRTSTDTQYF.

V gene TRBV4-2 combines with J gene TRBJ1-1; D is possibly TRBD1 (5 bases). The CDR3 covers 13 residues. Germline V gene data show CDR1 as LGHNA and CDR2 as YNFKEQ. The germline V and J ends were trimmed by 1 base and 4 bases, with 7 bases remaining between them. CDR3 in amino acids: CASSQAQGTEAFF. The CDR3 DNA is TGTGCCAGCAGCCAAGCGCAGGGCACTGAAGCTTTCTTT.

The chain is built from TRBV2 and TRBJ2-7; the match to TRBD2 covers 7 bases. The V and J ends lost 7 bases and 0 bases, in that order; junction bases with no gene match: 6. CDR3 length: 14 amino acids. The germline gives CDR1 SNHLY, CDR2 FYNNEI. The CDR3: CASNELAASYEQYF. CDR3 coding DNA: TGTGCCAGCAACGAGCTAGCGGCCTCCTACGAGCAGTACTTC.

For the CDR3, the DNA is TGCGCCAGCAGCTTCCTTCCCCCTAACAATGAGCAGTTCTTC. Protein product: CASSFLPPNNEQFF. The chain is built from TRBV5-1 and TRBJ2-1; the D is unclear. Germline CDR1 SGHRS, CDR2 YFSETQ. The length of the CDR3 is 14 residues. V lost 2 bases and J 5 bases, leaving 11 bases between the germline ends.

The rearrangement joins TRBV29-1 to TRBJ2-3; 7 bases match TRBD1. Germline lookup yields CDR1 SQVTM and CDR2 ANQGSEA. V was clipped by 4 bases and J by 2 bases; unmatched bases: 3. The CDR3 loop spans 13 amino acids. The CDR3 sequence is CSVGQGVTDTQYF. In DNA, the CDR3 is TGCAGCGTTGGTCAGGGGGTCACAGATACGCAGTATTTT.

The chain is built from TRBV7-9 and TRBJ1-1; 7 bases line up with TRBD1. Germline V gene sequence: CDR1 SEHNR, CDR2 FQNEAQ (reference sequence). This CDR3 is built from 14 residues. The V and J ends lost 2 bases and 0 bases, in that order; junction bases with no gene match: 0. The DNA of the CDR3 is TGTGCCAGCAGCTTAACAGGGGTGAACACTGAAGCTTTCTTT. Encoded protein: CASSLTGVNTEAFF.

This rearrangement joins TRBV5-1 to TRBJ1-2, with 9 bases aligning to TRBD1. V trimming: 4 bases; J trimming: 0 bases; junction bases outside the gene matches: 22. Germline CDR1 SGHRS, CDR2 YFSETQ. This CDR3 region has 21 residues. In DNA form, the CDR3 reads TGCGCCAGCAGCCAGCCCGACCTACGATTAAACAGGGGGCCTTCTAACTATGGCTACACCTTC. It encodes CASSQPDLRLNRGPSNYGYTF.

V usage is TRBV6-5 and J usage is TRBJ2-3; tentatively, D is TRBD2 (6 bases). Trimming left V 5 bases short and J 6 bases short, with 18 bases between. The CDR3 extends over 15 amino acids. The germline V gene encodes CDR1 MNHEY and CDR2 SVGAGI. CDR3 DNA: TGTGCCAGCAGTCGCGGGGTGGGGTATTTCGATACGCAGTATTTT. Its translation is CASSRGVGYFDTQYF.

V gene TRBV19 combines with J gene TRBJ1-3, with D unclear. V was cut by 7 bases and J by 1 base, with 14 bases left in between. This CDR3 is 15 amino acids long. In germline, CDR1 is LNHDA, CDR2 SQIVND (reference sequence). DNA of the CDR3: TGTGCCAGTACCCCAGATCGTCGTTCTGGAAACACCATATATTTT. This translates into CASTPDRRSGNTIYF.

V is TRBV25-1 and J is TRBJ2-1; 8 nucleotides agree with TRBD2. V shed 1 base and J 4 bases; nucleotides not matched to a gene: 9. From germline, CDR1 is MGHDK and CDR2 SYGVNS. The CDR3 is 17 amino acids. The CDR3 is CASSELRGSGEYNEQFF. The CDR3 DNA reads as TGTGCCAGCAGTGAATTACGAGGTAGCGGGGAATACAATGAGCAGTTCTTC.

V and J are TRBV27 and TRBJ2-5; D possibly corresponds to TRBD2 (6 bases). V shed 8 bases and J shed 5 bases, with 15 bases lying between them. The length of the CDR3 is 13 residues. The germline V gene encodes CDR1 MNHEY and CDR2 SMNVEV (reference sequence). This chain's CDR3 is CASAKEGQETQYF. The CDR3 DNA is TGTGCCAGCGCTAAGGAGGGGCAGGAGACCCAGTACTTC.

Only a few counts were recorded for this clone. The DNA of the CDR3 is TGTGCCAGTAGGGGGCTAGCCAAAAACATTCAGTACTTC. Encoded protein: CASRGLAKNIQYF. J is TRBJ2-4 and V is TRBV19, with D maybe TRBD1 (5 bases). The V and J ends lost 6 bases and 0 bases respectively, with 6 bases between them. The CDR3 length is 13 residues. Germline-derived CDR1 and CDR2 are LNHDA and SQIVND (reference sequence).

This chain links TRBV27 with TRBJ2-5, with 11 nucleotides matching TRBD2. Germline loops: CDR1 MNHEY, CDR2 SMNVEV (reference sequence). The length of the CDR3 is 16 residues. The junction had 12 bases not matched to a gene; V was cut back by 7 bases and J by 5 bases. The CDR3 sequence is CASTPGLAVPMETQYF. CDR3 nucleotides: TGTGCCAGCACCCCGGGACTAGCGGTTCCCATGGAGACCCAGTACTTC.